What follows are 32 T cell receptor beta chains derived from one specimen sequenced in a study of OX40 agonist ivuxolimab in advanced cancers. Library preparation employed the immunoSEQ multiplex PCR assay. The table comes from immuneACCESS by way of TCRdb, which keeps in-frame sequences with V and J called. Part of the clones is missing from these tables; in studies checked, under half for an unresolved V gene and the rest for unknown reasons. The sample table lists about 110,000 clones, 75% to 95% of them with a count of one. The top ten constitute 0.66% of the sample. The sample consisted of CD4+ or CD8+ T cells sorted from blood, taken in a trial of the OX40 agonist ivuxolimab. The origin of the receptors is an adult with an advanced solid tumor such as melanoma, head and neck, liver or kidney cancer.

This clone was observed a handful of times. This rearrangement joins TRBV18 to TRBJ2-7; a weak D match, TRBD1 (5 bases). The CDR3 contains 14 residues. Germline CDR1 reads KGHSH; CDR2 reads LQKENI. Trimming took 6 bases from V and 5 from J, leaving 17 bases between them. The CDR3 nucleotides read TGTGCCAGCTCCCCATCCCAGGGTGTCGACGAGCAGTACTTC. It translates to CASSPSQGVDEQYF.

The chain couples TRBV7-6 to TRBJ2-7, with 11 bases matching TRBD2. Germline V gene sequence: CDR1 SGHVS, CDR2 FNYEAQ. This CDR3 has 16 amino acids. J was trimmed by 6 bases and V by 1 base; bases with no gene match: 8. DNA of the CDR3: TGTGCCAGCAGCTTAGGTAGTAGCGGGGGGGCCGGCGAGCAGTACTTC. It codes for CASSLGSSGGAGEQYF.

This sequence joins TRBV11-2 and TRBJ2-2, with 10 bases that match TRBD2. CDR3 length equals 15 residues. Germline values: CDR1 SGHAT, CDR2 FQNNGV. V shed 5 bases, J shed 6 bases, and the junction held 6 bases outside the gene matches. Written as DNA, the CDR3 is TGTGCCAGCAGCCAATCCGGGACTAGCGCCGGGGAGCTGTTTTTT. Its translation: CASSQSGTSAGELFF.

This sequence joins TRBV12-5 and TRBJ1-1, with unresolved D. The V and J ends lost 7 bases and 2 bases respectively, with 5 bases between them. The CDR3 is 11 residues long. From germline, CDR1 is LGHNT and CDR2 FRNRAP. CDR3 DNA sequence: TGTGCTAGTGCCTTAAACACTGAAGCTTTCTTT. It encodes CASALNTEAFF.

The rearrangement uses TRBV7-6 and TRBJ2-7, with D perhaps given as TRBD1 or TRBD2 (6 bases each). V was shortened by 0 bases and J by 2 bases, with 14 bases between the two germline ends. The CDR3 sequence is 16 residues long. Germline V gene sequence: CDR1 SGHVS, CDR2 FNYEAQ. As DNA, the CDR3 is TGTGCCAGCAGCTTAGCAGGGGGAGGTGCGACCTACGAGCAGTACTTC. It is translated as CASSLAGGGATYEQYF. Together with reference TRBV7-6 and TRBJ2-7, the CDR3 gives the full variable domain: GAGVSQSPRYKVTKRGQDVALRCDPISGHVSLYWYRQALGQGPEFLTYFNYEAQQDKSGLPNDRFSAERPEGSISTLTIQRTEQRDSAMYRCASSLAGGGATYEQYFGPGTRLTVT.

The CDR3 loop reads CASSNRDNYEQYF. DNA of the CDR3: TGCGCCAGCAGCAACCGGGACAACTACGAGCAGTACTTC. The chain combines TRBV5-1 with TRBJ2-7; D perhaps matches TRBD1 (6 bases). This CDR3 is 13 amino acids long. Germline V CDR1 and CDR2: SGHRS, YFSETQ. Trimming cost V 4 bases and J 3 bases, with 11 bases left between them.

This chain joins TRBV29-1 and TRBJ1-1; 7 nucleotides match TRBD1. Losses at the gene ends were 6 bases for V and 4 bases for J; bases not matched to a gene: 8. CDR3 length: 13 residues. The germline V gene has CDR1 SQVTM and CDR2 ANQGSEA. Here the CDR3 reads CSVTGRQGTEAFF. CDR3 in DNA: TGCAGCGTGACGGGACGACAGGGCACTGAAGCTTTCTTT.

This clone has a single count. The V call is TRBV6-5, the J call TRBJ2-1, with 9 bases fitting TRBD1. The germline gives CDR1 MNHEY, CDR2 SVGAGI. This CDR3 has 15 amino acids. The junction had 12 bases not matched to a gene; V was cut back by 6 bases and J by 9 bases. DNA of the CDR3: TGTGCCAGCAGACCCAGGGGACAGGGATTGGGTGAGCAGTTCTTC. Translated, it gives CASRPRGQGLGEQFF.

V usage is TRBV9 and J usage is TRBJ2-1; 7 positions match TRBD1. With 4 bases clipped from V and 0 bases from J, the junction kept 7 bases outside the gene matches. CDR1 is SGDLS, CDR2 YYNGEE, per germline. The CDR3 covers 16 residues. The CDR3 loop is CASSPTGSSSYNEQFF. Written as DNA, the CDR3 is TGTGCCAGCAGCCCGACAGGGTCCAGCTCCTACAATGAGCAGTTCTTC.

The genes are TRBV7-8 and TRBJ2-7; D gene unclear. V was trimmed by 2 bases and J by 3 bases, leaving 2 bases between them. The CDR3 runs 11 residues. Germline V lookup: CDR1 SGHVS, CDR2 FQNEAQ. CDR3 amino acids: CASSLNYEQYF. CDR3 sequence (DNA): TGTGCCAGCAGCTTAAACTACGAGCAGTACTTC. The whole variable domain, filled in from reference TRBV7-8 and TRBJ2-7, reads GAGVSQSPRYKVAKRGQDVALRCDPISGHVSLFWYQQALGQGPEFLTYFQNEAQLDKSGLPSDRFFAERPEGSVSTLKIQRTQQEDSAVYLCASSLNYEQYFGPGTRLTVT.

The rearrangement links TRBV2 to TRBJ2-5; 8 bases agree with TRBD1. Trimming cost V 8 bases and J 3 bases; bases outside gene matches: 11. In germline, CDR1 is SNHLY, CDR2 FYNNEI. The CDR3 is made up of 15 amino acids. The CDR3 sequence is CASGFDRGPEETQYF. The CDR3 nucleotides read TGTGCCAGCGGATTTGACAGGGGCCCCGAAGAGACCCAGTACTTC.

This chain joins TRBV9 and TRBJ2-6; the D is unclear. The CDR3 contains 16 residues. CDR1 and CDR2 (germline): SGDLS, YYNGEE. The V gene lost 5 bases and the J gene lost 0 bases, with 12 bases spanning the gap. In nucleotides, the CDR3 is TGTGCCAGCAGAGCGTCCGGAAACTCTGGGGCCAACGTCCTGACTTTC. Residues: CASRASGNSGANVLTF.

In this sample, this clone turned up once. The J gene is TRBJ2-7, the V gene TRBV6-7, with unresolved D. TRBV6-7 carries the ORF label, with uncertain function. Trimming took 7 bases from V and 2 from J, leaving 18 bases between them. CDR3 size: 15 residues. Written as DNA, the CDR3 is TGTGCCAGCACCCTACCCCGCGCAGGACCCTACGAGCAGTACTTC. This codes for CASTLPRAGPYEQYF.

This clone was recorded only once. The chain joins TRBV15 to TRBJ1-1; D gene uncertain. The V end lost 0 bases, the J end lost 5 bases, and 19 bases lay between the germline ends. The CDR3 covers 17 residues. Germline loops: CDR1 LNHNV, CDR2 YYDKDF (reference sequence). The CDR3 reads CATSRDPGEFSTTEAFF. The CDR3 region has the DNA TGTGCCACCAGCAGAGATCCGGGAGAGTTCTCGACAACTGAAGCTTTCTTT.

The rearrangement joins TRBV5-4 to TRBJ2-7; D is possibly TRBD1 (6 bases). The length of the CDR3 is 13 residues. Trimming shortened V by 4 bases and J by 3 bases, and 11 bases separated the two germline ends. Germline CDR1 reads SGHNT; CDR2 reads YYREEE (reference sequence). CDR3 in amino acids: CASSLEQGYEQYF. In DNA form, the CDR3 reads TGTGCCAGCAGCCTGGAACAGGGCTACGAGCAGTACTTC.

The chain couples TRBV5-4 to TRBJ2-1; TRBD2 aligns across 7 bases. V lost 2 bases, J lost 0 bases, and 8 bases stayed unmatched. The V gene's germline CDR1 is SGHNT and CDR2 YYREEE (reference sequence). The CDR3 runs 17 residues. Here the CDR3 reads CASSLSARGSSYNEQFF. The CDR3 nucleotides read TGTGCCAGCAGCTTATCTGCGCGGGGGAGCTCCTACAATGAGCAGTTCTTC.

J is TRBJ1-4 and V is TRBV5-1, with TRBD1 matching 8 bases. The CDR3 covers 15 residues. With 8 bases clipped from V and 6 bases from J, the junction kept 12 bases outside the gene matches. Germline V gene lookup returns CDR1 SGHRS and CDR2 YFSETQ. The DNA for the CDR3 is TGCGCCAGTAAGTCGACCGGACAGGGTTATGAAAAACTGTTTTTT. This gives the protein CASKSTGQGYEKLFF.

The CDR3 nucleotides read TGTGCCAGTAGTACCCGGACGGTGGAGGGCGGCTACACCTTC. Protein: CASSTRTVEGGYTF. The chain has TRBV19 and TRBJ1-2, with D uncertain. The CDR3 is made up of 14 amino acids. Trimming took 4 bases from V and 8 from J, leaving 17 bases between them. Germline V gene lookup returns CDR1 LNHDA and CDR2 SQIVND (reference sequence). Together with reference TRBV19 and TRBJ1-2, the CDR3 gives the full variable domain: DGGITQSPKYLFRKEGQNVTLSCEQNLNHDAMYWYRQDPGQGLRLIYYSQIVNDFQKGDIAEGYSVSREKKESFPLTVTSAQKNPTAFYLCASSTRTVEGGYTFGSGTRLTVV.

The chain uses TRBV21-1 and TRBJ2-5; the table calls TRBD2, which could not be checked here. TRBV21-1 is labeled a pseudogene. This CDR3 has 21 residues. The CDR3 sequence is CASSKAFSSTSGTILQETQYF. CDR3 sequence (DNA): TGTGCCAGCAGCAAAGCATTTAGTTCCACTAGCGGGACTATCCTGCAAGAGACCCAGTACTTC.

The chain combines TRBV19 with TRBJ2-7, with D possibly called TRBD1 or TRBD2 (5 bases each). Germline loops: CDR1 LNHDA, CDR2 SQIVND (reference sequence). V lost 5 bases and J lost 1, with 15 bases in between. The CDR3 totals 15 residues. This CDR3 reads CASSSHTGTSYEQYF. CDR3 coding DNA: TGTGCCAGTAGTTCCCACACGGGGACGTCCTACGAGCAGTACTTC.

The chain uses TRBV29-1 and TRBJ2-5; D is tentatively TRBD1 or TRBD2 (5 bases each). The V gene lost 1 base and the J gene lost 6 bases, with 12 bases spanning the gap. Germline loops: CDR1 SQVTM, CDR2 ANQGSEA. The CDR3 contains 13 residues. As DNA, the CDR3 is TGCAGCGTTGAAGCGAGGGGTCTGAAGACCCAGTACTTC. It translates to CSVEARGLKTQYF.

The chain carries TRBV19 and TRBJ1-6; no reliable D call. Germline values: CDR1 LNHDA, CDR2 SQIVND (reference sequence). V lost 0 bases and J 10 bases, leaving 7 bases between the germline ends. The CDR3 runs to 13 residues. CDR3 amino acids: CASSIDGESPLHF. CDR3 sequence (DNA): TGTGCCAGTAGTATAGACGGGGAGTCACCCCTCCACTTT.

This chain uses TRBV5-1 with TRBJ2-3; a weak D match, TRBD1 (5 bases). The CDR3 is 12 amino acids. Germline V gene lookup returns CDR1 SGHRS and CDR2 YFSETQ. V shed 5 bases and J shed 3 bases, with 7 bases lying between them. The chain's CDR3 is CASRDTTDTQYF. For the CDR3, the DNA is TGCGCCAGCAGGGACACTACAGATACGCAGTATTTT.

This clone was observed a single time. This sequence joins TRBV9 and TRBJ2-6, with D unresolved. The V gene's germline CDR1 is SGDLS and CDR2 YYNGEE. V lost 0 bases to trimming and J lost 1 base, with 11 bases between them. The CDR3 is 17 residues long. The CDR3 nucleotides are TGTGCCAGCAGCGTAGGGGCAGCCTTTTCTGGGGCCAACGTCCTGACTTTC. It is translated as CASSVGAAFSGANVLTF.

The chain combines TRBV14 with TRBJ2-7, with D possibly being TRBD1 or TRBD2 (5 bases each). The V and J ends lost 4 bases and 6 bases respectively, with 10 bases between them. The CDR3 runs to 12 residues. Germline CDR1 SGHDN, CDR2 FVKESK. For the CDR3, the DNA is TGTGCCAGCAGCCGATATGGGGGCGAGCAGTACTTC. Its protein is CASSRYGGEQYF.

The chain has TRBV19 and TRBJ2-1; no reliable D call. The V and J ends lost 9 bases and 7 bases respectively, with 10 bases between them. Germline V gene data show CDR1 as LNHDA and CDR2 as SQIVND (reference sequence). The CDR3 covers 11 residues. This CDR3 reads CASQIWNEQFF. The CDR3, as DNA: TGTGCCAGCCAGATTTGGAATGAGCAGTTCTTC.

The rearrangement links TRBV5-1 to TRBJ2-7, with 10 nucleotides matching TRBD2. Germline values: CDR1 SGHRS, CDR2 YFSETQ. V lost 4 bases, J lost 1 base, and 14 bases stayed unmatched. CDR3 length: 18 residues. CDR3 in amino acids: CASSRISGGPVFSYEQYF. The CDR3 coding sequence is TGCGCCAGCAGCCGCATTAGCGGGGGGCCGGTTTTTTCCTACGAGCAGTACTTC.

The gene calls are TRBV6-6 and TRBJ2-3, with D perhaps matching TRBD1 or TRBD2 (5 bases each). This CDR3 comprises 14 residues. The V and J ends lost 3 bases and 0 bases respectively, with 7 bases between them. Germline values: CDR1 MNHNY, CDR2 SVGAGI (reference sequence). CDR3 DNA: TGTGCCAGCAGTTATGGGGACAGCACAGATACGCAGTATTTT. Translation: CASSYGDSTDTQYF.

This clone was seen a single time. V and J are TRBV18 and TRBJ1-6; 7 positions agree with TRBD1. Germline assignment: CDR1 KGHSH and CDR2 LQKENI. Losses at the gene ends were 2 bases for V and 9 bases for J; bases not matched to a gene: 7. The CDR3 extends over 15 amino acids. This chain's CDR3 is CASSPGTGAGSPLHF. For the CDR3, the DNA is TGTGCCAGCTCACCAGGAACAGGGGCAGGTTCACCCCTCCACTTT.

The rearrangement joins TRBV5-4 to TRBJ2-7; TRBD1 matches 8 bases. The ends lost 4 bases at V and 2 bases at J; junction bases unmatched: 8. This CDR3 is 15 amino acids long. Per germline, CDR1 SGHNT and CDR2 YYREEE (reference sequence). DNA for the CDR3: TGTGCCAGCAGCGGCGCACCGGGACAGGCCTACGAGCAGTACTTC. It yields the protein CASSGAPGQAYEQYF.

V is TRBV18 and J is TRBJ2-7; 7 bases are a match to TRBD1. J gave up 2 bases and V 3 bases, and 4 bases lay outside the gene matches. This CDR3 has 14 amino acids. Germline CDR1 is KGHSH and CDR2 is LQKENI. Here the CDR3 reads CASSPSTGPYEQYF. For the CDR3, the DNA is TGTGCCAGCTCACCGTCGACAGGGCCCTACGAGCAGTACTTC. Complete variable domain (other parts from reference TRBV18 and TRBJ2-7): NAGVMQNPRHLVRRRGQEARLRCSPMKGHSHVYWYRQLPEEGLKFMVYLQKENIIDESGMPKERFSAEFPKEGPSILRIQQVVRGDSAAYFCASSPSTGPYEQYFGPGTRLTVT.

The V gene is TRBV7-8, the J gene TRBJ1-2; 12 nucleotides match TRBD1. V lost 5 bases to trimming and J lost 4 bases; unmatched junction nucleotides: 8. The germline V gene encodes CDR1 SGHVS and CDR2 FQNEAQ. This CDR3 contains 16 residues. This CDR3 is CASSPTRDRGLYGYTF. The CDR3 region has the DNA TGTGCCAGCAGCCCTACCCGGGACAGGGGGCTCTATGGCTACACCTTC.